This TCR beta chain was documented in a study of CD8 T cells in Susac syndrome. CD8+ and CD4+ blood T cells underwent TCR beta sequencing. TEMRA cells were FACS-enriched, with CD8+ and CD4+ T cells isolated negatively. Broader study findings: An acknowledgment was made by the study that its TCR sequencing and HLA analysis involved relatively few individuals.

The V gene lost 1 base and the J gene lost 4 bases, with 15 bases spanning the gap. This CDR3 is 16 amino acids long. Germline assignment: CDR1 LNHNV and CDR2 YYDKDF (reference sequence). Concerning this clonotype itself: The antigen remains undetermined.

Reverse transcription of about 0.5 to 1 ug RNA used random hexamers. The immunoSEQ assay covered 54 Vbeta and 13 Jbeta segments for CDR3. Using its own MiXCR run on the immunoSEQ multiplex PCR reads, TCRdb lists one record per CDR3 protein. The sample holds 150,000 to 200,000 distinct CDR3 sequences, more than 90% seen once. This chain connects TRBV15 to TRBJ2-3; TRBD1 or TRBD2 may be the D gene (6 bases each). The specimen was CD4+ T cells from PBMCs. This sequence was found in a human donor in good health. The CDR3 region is CATSRVPGARSDTQYF. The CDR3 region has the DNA TGTGCCACCAGCAGAGTTCCGGGGGCGAGATCAGATACGCAGTATTTT.